This T cell receptor beta chain appears in the sequencing data of a study of blood T cell repertoires in COVID-19. Some clones are missing from TCRdb's copy, which holds only in-frame ones; the method was immunoSEQ multiplex PCR. This sample has about 280,000 clones; roughly 90% occur once, and the top ten carry 0.9% to 1%. CDR1 and CDR2 (germline): LNHDA, SQIVND (reference sequence). The V segment lost 6 bases and the J segment 7 bases; nucleotides outside the gene matches: 9. The CDR3 is 15 residues long. The sequence came from a woman between 40 and 55 years old who had recovered from COVID-19. Specimen: peripheral blood. V is TRBV19 and J is TRBJ2-5, with 12 bases aligning to TRBD1. In DNA form, the CDR3 reads TGTGCCAGTAGCGGACCGGGACAGGGGGCTGGGACCCAGTACTTC. Translation: CASSGPGQGAGTQYF.